This T cell receptor beta chain is drawn from a study of OX40 agonist ivuxolimab in advanced cancers. As for the study in general: Given to patients was ivuxolimab, an agonistic anti-OX40 (CD134) antibody. Study results and limitations: With doses of 0.1-3.0 mg/kg, partial responders showed among the lowest clonal expansion. Also showing low normalized T-cell clonal expansion were some of the nonresponders.

About this clone itself: Its antigen is not identified.

This table comes from immunoSEQ multiplex PCR, and its TCRdb copy is limited to in-frame clones, with some not included. Among tens of thousands of clones listed, about 82% were seen once. This clonotype was obtained from an adult with an advanced solid tumor such as melanoma, head and neck, liver or kidney cancer. The sequences come from CD4+ or CD8+ T cells sorted from blood, collected in a trial of the OX40 agonist ivuxolimab.

The CDR3 protein is CASSPSGTYGDEQFF. For the CDR3, the DNA is TGTGCCAGCAGCCCCTCCGGGACCTACGGAGATGAGCAGTTCTTC. The rearrangement joins TRBV9 to TRBJ2-1; D is tentatively TRBD1 or TRBD2 (5 bases each). There are 15 residues in the CDR3. V lost 4 bases, J lost 8 bases, and 19 bases lay in between. Per the germline V gene, CDR1 is SGDLS and CDR2 is YYNGEE.